The entry that follows covers one TCR beta chain sequence. Trimming pared 7 bases from V and 3 bases from J, leaving 7 bases between. This CDR3 contains 11 residues. Germline V gives CDR1 SNHLY, CDR2 FYNNEI. Covering alpha and beta chains, TRAV- and TRBV-specific primers were used for the first-strand cDNA. For amplifying TCRs, the PCR ran for about 20 cycles with Phusion, which was used together with a constant-region primer and the adapter on the V primers. In TCRdb, the reads were re-called with MiXCR into one record per CDR3 protein. Here the sample spans around 10,000 distinct CDR3 sequences, more than 55% being singletons. The entry originates in a study of low-dose radiotherapy and immunotherapy resistance in tumors. Study-level background: With fractions of 0.5 Gy given every 2 weeks, Cohort 1 accumulated a total of 6.5 Gy. With cycle 1 day 1 as the start, patients took oral aspirin 300 mg daily for four cycles.

The V and J genes are TRBV2 and TRBJ2-7, with D hard to call. This receptor was obtained from a human donor with advanced metastatic prostate, ovarian, gallbladder or colorectal cancer (not recorded which). This table probably holds off-target reads from a library built for another chain. CDR3 region: CASKGVYEQYF. The DNA of the CDR3 is TGTGCCAGCAAGGGTGTCTACGAGCAGTACTTC.